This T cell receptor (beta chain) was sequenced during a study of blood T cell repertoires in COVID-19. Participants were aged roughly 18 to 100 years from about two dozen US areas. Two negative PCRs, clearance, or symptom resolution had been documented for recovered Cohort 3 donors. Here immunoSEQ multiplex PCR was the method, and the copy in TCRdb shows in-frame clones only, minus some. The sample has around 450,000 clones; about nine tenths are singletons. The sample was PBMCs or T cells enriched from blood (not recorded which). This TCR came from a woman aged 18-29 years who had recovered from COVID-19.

The CDR3 here is CASSEPSSYNEQFF. The CDR3 DNA follows: TGTGCCAGCAGTGAACCCAGCTCCTACAATGAGCAGTTCTTC. The chain is built from TRBV2 and TRBJ2-1; no clear D. Trimming cost V 2 bases and J 0 bases, with 5 bases left between them. The CDR3 extends over 14 amino acids. CDR1 is SNHLY and CDR2 is FYNNEI in the germline V gene.